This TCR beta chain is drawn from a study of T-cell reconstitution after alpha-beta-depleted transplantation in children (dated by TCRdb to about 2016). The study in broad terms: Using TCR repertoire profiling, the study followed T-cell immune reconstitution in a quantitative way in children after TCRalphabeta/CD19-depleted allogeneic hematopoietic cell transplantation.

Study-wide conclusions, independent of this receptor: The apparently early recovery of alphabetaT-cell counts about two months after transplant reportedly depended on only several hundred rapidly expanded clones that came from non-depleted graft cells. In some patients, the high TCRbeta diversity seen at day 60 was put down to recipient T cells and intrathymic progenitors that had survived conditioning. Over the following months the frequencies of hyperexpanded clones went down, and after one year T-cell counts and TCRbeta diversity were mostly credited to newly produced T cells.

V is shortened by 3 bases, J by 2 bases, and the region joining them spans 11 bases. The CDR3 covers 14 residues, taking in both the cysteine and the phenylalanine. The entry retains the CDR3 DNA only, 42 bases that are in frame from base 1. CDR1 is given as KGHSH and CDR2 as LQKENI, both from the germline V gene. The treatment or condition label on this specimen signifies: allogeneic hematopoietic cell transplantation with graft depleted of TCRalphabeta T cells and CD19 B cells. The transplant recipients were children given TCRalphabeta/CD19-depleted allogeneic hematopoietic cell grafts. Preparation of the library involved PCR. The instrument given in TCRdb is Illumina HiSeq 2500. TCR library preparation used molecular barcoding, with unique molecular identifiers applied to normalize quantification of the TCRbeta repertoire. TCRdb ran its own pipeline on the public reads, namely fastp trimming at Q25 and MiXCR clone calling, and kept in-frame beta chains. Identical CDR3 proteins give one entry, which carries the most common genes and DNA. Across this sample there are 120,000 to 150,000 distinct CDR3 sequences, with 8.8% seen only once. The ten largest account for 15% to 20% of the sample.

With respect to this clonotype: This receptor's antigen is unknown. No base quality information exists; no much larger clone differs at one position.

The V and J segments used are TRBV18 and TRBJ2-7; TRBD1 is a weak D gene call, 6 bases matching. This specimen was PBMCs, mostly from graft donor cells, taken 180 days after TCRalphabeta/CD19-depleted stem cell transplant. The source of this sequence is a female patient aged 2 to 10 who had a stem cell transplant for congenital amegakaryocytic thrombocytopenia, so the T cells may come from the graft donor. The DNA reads TGTGCCAGCTCACCGAGGGACAAGCCCTACGAGCAGTACTTC. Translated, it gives CASSPRDKPYEQYF.